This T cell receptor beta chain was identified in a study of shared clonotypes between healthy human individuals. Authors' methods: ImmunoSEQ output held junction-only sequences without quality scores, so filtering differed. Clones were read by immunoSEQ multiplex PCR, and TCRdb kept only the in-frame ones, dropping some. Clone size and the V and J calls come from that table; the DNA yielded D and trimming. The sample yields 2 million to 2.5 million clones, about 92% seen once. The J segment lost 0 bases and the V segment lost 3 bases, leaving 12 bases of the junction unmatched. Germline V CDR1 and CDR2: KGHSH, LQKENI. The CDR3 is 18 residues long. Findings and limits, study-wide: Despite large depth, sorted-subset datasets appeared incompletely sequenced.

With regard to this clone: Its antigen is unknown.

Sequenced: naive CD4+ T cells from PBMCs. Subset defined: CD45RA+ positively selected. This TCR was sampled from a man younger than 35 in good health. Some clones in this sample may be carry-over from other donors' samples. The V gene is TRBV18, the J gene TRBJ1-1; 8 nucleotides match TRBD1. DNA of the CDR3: TGTGCCAGCTCACCTCAGGACAGGGACTATCTAATGAACACTGAAGCTTTCTTT. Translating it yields CASSPQDRDYLMNTEAFF. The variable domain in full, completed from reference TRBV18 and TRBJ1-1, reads NAGVMQNPRHLVRRRGQEARLRCSPMKGHSHVYWYRQLPEEGLKFMVYLQKENIIDESGMPKERFSAEFPKEGPSILRIQQVVRGDSAAYFCASSPQDRDYLMNTEAFFGQGTRLTVV.